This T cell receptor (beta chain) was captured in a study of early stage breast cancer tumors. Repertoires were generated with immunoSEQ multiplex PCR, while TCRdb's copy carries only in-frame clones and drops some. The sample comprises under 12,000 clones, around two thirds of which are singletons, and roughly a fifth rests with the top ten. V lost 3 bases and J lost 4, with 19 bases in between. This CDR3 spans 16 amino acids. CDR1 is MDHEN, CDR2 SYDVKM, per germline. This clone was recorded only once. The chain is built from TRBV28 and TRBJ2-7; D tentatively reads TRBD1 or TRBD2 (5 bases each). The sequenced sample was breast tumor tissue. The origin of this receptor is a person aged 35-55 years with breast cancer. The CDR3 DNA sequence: TGTGCCAGCAGTTTCGGTCGGGGACCCTGGTTTTACGAGCAGTACTTC. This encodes CASSFGRGPWFYEQYF. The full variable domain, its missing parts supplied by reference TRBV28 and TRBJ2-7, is DVKVTQSSRYLVKRTGEKVFLECVQDMDHENMFWYRQDPGLGLRLIYFSYDVKMKEKGDIPEGYSVSREKKERFSLILESASTNQTSMYLCASSFGRGPWFYEQYFGPGTRLTVT.